The source of this TCR beta chain is a study of identical twins. The study, taken as a whole, reports: For cord blood, abundant beta clonotypes had fewer insertions, unlike memory repertoires, which showed none.

As regards this clonotype: Its antigen remains unknown. A much larger clone sits a single nucleotide away, making a read error possible.

The CDR3 covers 14 residues. CDR1 and CDR2 from the germline V gene are DFQATT and SNEGSKA (reference sequence). Through template switching, a universal primer site was introduced, and the cDNA contained unique molecular identifiers. TCRdb re-derived calls from the 5' RACE reads in MiXCR, one entry per CDR3 protein. Counted here are more than 650,000 distinct CDR3 sequences, approximately 6.1% occurring once; the ten biggest clones make up 1.5% to 2%. Sequencing was carried out using naive T cells sorted from blood. The TCR was taken from a man between 18 and 35 years old in good health. The chain carries TRBV20-1 and TRBJ1-5; D gene unclear. The CDR3 sequence: CSAGDNSDLQPQHF. The DNA for the CDR3 is TGCAGTGCTGGAGATAACTCAGACTTGCAGCCCCAGCATTTT.